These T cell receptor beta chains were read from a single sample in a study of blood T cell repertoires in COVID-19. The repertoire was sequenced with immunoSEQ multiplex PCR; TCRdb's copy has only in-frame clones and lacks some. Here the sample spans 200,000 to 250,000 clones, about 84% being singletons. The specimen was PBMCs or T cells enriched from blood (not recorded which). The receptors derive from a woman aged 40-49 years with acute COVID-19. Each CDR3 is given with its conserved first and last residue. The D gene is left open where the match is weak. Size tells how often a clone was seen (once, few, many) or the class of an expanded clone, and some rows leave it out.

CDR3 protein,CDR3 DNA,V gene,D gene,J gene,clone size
CASSLTGQGNQPQHF,TGCGCCAGCAGCTTAACCGGGCAGGGTAATCAGCCCCAGCATTTT,TRBV5-1,.,TRBJ1-5,few
CASTGGYEQYF,TGTGCCAGCACAGGGGGCTACGAGCAGTACTTC,TRBV21-1,.,TRBJ2-7,many
CASSWGTSGGANYNEQFF,TGCGCCAGCAGCTGGGGGACTAGCGGGGGTGCCAACTACAATGAGCAGTTCTTC,TRBV5-1,TRBD2,TRBJ2-1,.
CASSYRRVPPNTGELFF,TGTGCCAGCAGTTACAGGCGGGTGCCACCGAACACCGGGGAGCTGTTTTTT,TRBV6-7,.,TRBJ2-2,.
CSVEEGRSGNTIYF,TGCAGCGTTGAGGAGGGACGCTCTGGAAACACCATATATTTT,TRBV29-1,.,TRBJ1-3,few
CASSYNSNQPQHF,TGTGCCAGCAGTTACAATAGCAATCAGCCCCAGCATTTT,TRBV28,.,TRBJ1-5,.
CASSLKGRGDSPLHF,TGTGCCAGCAGCTTAAAAGGCAGGGGAGATTCACCCCTCCACTTT,TRBV7-3,.,TRBJ1-6,.
CASRTGRGSSYNEQFF,TGTGCCAGCAGGACGGGGAGAGGGAGCTCCTACAATGAGCAGTTCTTC,TRBV27,.,TRBJ2-1,.
CSASVIAGAHEQYF,TGCAGTGCTAGTGTGATAGCGGGAGCCCACGAGCAGTACTTC,TRBV20-1,TRBD2,TRBJ2-7,.
CASSSTRNEQFF,TGCGCCAGCAGCTCGACGAGGAATGAGCAGTTCTTC,TRBV5-1,.,TRBJ2-1,.